Listed below are T cell receptor beta chains from one sample, sequenced in a study of cytomegalovirus exposure and HLA in healthy donors. Here immunoSEQ multiplex PCR was the method, and the copy in TCRdb shows in-frame clones only, minus some. The repertoire consists of some 45,000 clones, with 94% occurring once and the leading ten covering about 7.8%. Sequencing input: PBMCs. Every receptor here comes from a woman younger than 30 in good health and CMV-seropositive. Each CDR3 is given with its conserved first and last residue. The order of the fields is V gene, clone size, D gene, J gene, CDR3 protein, CDR3 DNA. D genes are given only for firm matches. Some rows have no size entry. The others give once, few or many, or a class for an expanded clone.

>TRBV5-4|-|TRBD2|TRBJ2-1
CASSLGGRAYNEQFF
TGTGCCAGCAGCTTGGGCGGGAGGGCCTACAATGAGCAGTTCTTC
>TRBV10-3|-|TRBD1|TRBJ1-5
CAISPGQGPGQPQHF
TGTGCCATCAGTCCGGGACAGGGGCCGGGTCAGCCCCAGCATTTT
>TRBV7-8|once|-|TRBJ1-1
CASTRTENTEAFF
TGTGCCAGCACCCGAACAGAGAACACTGAAGCTTTCTTT
>TRBV7-3|few|TRBD1|TRBJ2-1
CASSQDRGRNEQFF
TGTGCCAGCAGCCAAGACAGGGGAAGGAATGAGCAGTTCTTC
>TRBV7-3|-|TRBD2|TRBJ2-3
CASSSIAGGDTDTQYF
TGTGCCAGCAGCTCGATAGCGGGAGGAGACACAGATACGCAGTATTTT
>TRBV6-1|-|-|TRBJ1-1
CASSVGQPGNTEAFF
TGTGCCAGCAGTGTTGGACAGCCCGGGAACACTGAAGCTTTCTTT
>TRBV5-4|-|TRBD2|TRBJ2-7
CASSNPQGISGSIYEQYF
TGTGCCAGCAGCAACCCACAGGGGATTAGCGGGAGTATATACGAGCAGTACTTC
>TRBV29-1|-|-|TRBJ1-1
CSVTLGHLEAFF
TGCAGCGTTACCTTAGGACACCTAGAAGCTTTCTTT
>TRBV19|-|TRBD1|TRBJ1-1
CASSIGGTGVNTEAFF
TGTGCCAGTAGTATAGGTGGGACAGGGGTGAACACTGAAGCTTTCTTT
>TRBV7-2|-|-|TRBJ1-2
CASSSGRQEGYTF
TGTGCCAGCAGCTCAGGTCGACAGGAAGGCTACACCTTC
>TRBV19|-|-|TRBJ2-7
CASSTLGQSYEQYF
TGTGCCAGTAGTACCCTCGGACAGTCCTACGAGCAGTACTTC
>TRBV7-9|-|TRBD2|TRBJ2-7
CASSLDGGAGGPNEQYF
TGTGCCAGCAGCTTAGATGGCGGAGCGGGAGGGCCCAACGAGCAGTACTTC
>TRBV6-1|-|TRBD1|TRBJ2-7
CASSELVDREIYEQYF
TGTGCCAGCAGTGAATTAGTGGACAGGGAGATATACGAGCAGTACTTC
>TRBV7-3|-|TRBD2|TRBJ2-1
CASSCRLAGNYNEQFF
TGTGCCAGCAGCTGCAGACTAGCGGGGAACTACAATGAGCAGTTCTTC
>TRBV7-2|-|TRBD1|TRBJ1-3
CASSSAGQAGDTIYF
TGTGCCAGCAGCTCTGCGGGACAGGCGGGGGACACCATATATTTT
>TRBV27|-|TRBD2|TRBJ2-5
CASSPILAAQETQYF
TGTGCCAGCAGCCCCATTCTAGCGGCACAAGAGACCCAGTACTTC
>TRBV6-5|-|-|TRBJ1-2
CASSYQAGTAGTF
TGTGCCAGCAGTTACCAGGCCGGGACCGCGGGGACCTTC
>TRBV28|-|-|TRBJ2-5
CASSSYQETQYF
TGTGCCAGCAGTTCGTACCAAGAGACCCAGTACTTC
>TRBV6-1|-|TRBD1|TRBJ1-5
CASGQGRNQPQHF
TGTGCCAGCGGACAGGGCCGTAATCAGCCCCAGCATTTT
>TRBV19|-|-|TRBJ1-2
CASTDRGNNYGYTF
TGTGCCAGTACGGATCGGGGGAATAACTATGGCTACACCTTC
>TRBV9|-|-|TRBJ2-7
CASSPQEGYEQYF
TGTGCCAGCAGCCCACAGGAGGGCTACGAGCAGTACTTC
>TRBV5-1|-|TRBD2|TRBJ2-1
CASSLAGRSSYNEQFF
TGCGCCAGCAGCTTGGCCGGGAGGAGCTCCTACAATGAGCAGTTCTTC
>TRBV5-1|-|-|TRBJ2-1
CASSLAGDEQFF
TGCGCCAGCAGCTTGGCGGGAGATGAGCAGTTCTTC
>TRBV28|once|-|TRBJ2-1
CASSRGGGSYNEQFF
TGTGCCAGCAGCCGGGGAGGGGGCTCCTACAATGAGCAGTTCTTC
>TRBV4-2|-|-|TRBJ2-3
CASSQALYRTERTDTQYF
TGTGCCAGCAGCCAAGCCCTCTACAGGACGGAGCGCACAGATACGCAGTATTTT
>TRBV2|-|-|TRBJ1-1
CASSAGVTNTEAFF
TGTGCCAGCAGTGCGGGGGTGACGAACACTGAAGCTTTCTTT
>TRBV27|-|TRBD1|TRBJ2-1
CASSFGADRGDEQFF
TGTGCCAGCAGTTTCGGGGCGGACAGGGGCGATGAGCAGTTCTTC
>TRBV7-8|-|-|TRBJ1-6
CASSLGGVYNSPLHF
TGTGCCAGCAGCTTAGGGGGGGTCTATAATTCACCCCTCCACTTT
>TRBV5-1|-|-|TRBJ2-3
CASSLDSTSTDTQYF
TGCGCCAGCAGCTTGGATTCGACTAGCACAGATACGCAGTATTTT
>TRBV7-9|-|-|TRBJ1-1
CASSSSTGTLNTEAFF
TGTGCCAGCAGCTCATCTACCGGGACACTAAACACTGAAGCTTTCTTT
>TRBV28|-|-|TRBJ1-3
CASSSLGTQGSGNTIYF
TGTGCCAGCAGTTCCCTCGGGACACAGGGTTCTGGAAACACCATATATTTT
>TRBV19|-|TRBD2|TRBJ2-1
CASSIGGSASGSIEQFF
TGTGCCAGTAGTATAGGTGGGTCGGCTAGCGGGAGTATCGAGCAGTTCTTC
>TRBV7-9|-|-|TRBJ1-1
CASSLVPNTEAFF
TGTGCCAGCAGCTTAGTTCCTAACACTGAAGCTTTCTTT
>TRBV7-2|-|-|TRBJ2-1
CASSLIKGDNEQFF
TGTGCCAGCAGCTTAATTAAGGGGGATAATGAGCAGTTCTTC
>TRBV7-9|-|TRBD2|TRBJ2-5
CASSSGLAGGYQETQYF
TGTGCCAGCAGCTCAGGACTAGCGGGAGGGTACCAAGAGACCCAGTACTTC
>TRBV7-7|-|TRBD1|TRBJ2-1
CASSPDRGLNEQFF
TGTGCTAGCAGCCCGGACAGGGGGCTCAATGAGCAGTTCTTC
>TRBV14|-|TRBD1|TRBJ1-2
CASSQRTGGNYGYTF
TGTGCCAGCAGCCAAAGGACAGGGGGCAACTATGGCTACACCTTC
>TRBV15|-|TRBD1|TRBJ2-3
CATSRGQGASDTQYF
TGTGCCACCAGCAGAGGACAGGGGGCATCAGATACGCAGTATTTT
>TRBV6-5|once|TRBD1|TRBJ1-1
CASSPTGGGTEAFF
TGTGCCAGCAGCCCCACAGGGGGCGGCACTGAAGCTTTCTTT
>TRBV29-1|-|-|TRBJ1-1
CSVGDSRNTEAFF
TGCAGCGTTGGTGACAGTCGGAACACTGAAGCTTTCTTT